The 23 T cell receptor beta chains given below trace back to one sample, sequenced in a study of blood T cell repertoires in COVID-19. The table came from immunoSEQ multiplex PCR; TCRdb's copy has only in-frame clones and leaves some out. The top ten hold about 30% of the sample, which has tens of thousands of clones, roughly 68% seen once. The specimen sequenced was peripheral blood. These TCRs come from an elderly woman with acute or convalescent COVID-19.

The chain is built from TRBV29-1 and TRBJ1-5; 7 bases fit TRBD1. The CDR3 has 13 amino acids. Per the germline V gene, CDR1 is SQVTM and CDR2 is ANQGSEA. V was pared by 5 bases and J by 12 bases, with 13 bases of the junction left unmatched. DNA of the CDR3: TGCAGCGTTTGGGACAGCCGGTCCGTGGGCCAGCATTTT. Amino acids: CSVWDSRSVGQHF.

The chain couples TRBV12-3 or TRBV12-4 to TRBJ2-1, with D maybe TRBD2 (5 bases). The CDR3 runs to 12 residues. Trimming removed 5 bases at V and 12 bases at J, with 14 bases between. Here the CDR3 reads CASSPLGIGQFF. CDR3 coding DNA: TGTGCCAGCAGTCCACTAGGTATCGGGCAGTTCTTC.

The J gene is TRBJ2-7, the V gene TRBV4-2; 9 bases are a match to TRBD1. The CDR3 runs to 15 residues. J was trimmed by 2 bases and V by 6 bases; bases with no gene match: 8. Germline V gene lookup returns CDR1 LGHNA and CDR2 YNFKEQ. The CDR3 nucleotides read TGTGCCAGCAGAAATGCCGGGACAGGGCCCTACGAGCAGTACTTC. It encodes CASRNAGTGPYEQYF.

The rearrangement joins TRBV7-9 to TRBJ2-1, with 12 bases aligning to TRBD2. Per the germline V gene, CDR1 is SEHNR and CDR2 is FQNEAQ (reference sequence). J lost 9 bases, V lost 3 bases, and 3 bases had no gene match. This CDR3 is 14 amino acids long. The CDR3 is CASSFASGRGEQFF. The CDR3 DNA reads TGTGCCAGCAGCTTCGCTAGCGGGAGGGGTGAGCAGTTCTTC. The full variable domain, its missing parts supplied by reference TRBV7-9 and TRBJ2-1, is DTGVSQNPRHKITKRGQNVTFRCDPISEHNRLYWYRQTLGQGPEFLTYFQNEAQLEKSRLLSDRFSAERPKGSFSTLEIQRTEQGDSAMYLCASSFASGRGEQFFGPGTRLTVL.

CDR3 sequence (DNA): TGTGCCAGCAGCTCCCCTGCCGACAGCGAGGGCTACACCTTC. Translation: CASSSPADSEGYTF. This rearrangement joins TRBV7-2 to TRBJ1-2; D might be TRBD1 (5 bases). The germline CDR1 and CDR2 sequences are SGHTA and FQGNSA. The CDR3 loop spans 14 amino acids. V was trimmed by 4 bases and J by 8 bases, leaving 17 bases between them.

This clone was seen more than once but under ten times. Here the CDR3 DNA reads TGTGCCAGCAGCTCCAACTCAGGCTCGGCCCTCCACTTT. Amino acids: CASSSNSGSALHF. V gene TRBV5-5 combines with J gene TRBJ1-6; D gene unclear. The CDR3 runs 13 residues. Germline V lookup: CDR1 SGHKS, CDR2 YYEKEE (reference sequence). Trimming removed 3 bases from V and 14 bases from J, with 15 bases in between.

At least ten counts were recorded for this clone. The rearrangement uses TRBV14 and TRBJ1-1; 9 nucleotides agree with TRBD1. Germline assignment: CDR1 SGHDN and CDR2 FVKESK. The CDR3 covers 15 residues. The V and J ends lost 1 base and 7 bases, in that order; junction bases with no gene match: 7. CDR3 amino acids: CASSQVGQGRGEAFF. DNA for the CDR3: TGTGCCAGCAGCCAAGTGGGACAGGGTAGGGGTGAAGCTTTCTTT.

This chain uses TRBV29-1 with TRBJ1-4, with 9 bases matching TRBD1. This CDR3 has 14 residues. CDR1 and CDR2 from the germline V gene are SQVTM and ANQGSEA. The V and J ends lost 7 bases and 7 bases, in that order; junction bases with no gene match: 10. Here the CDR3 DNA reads TGCAGCGCCGGACGGGGGACAGGGCTTGAAAAACTGTTTTTT. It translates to CSAGRGTGLEKLFF.

The CDR3 nucleotides are TGTGCCAGCAGTTTTTCGCAGATGAACACTGAAGCTTTCTTT. It is translated as CASSFSQMNTEAFF. V and J are TRBV28 and TRBJ1-1; D call uncertain. The CDR3 has 14 residues. The V and J ends lost 3 bases and 0 bases respectively, with 8 bases between them. Germline V gene sequence: CDR1 MDHEN, CDR2 SYDVKM. The variable domain in full, completed from reference TRBV28 and TRBJ1-1, reads DVKVTQSSRYLVKRTGEKVFLECVQDMDHENMFWYRQDPGLGLRLIYFSYDVKMKEKGDIPEGYSVSREKKERFSLILESASTNQTSMYLCASSFSQMNTEAFFGQGTRLTVV.

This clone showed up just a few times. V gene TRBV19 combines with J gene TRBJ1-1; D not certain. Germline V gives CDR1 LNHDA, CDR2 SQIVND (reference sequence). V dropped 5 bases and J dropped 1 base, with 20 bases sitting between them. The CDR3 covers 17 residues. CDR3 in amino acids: CASSPGPWVSGNTEAFF. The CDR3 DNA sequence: TGTGCCAGTAGTCCCGGCCCGTGGGTCTCAGGGAACACTGAAGCTTTCTTT.

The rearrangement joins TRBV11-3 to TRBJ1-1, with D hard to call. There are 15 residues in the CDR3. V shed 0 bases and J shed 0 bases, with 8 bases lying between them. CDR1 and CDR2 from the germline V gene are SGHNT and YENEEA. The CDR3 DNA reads TGTGCCAGCAGCTTAGATGGGCATATGAACACTGAAGCTTTCTTT. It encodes CASSLDGHMNTEAFF. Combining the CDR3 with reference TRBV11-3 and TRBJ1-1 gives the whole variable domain EAGVVQSPRYKIIEKKQPVAFWCNPISGHNTLYWYLQNLGQGPELLIRYENEEAVDDSQLPKDRFSAERLKGVDSTLKIQPAELGDSAVYLCASSLDGHMNTEAFFGQGTRLTVV.

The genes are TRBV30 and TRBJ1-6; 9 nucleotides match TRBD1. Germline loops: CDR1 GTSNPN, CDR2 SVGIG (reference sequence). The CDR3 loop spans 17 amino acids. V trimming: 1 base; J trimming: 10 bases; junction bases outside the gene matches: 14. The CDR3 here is CAWSGDRAGSLWSPLHF. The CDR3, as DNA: TGTGCCTGGAGTGGGGACAGGGCTGGCTCTTTGTGGTCACCCCTCCACTTT. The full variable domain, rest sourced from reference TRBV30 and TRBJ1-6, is SQTIHQWPATLVQPVGSPLSLECTVEGTSNPNLYWYRQAAGRGLQLLFYSVGIGQISSEVPQNLSASRPQDRQFILSSKKLLLSDSGFYLCAWSGDRAGSLWSPLHFGNGTRLTVT.

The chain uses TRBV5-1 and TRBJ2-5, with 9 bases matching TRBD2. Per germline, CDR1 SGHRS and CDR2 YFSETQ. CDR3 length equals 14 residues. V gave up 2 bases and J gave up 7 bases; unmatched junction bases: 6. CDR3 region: CASSLAGGVRTQYF. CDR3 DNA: TGCGCCAGCAGCTTAGCGGGAGGCGTACGGACCCAGTACTTC.

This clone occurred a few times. The CDR3 protein is CASSQDFRTAAFF. The DNA of the CDR3 is TGTGCCAGCAGCCAAGATTTCCGGACAGCAGCTTTCTTT. The genes are TRBV14 and TRBJ1-1; D may be TRBD1 (6 bases). This CDR3 comprises 13 residues. From germline, CDR1 is SGHDN and CDR2 FVKESK. Trimming took off 0 bases at V and 10 bases at J, with 12 bases between the two ends.

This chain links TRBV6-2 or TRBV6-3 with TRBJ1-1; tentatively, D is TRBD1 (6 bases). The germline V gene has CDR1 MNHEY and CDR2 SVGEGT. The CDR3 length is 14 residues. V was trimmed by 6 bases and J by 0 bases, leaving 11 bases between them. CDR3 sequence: CASSGGGLNTEAFF. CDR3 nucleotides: TGTGCCAGCAGCGGGGGGGGGCTGAACACTGAAGCTTTCTTT.

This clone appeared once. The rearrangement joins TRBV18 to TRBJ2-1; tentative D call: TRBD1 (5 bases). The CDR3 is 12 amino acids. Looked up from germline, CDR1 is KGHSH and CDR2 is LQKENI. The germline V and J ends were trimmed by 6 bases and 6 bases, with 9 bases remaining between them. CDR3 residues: CASSRRGNEQFF. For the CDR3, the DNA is TGTGCCAGCTCTCGAAGGGGCAATGAGCAGTTCTTC.

The CDR3 protein is CASSLFRLNTEAFF. DNA for the CDR3: TGTGCCAGCAGCTTATTCAGGTTGAACACTGAAGCTTTCTTT. The gene calls are TRBV11-3 and TRBJ1-1; D is unclear. The V end was cut by 2 bases, the J end by 0 bases, with 7 bases between. The CDR3 has 14 amino acids. Germline values: CDR1 SGHNT, CDR2 YENEEA.

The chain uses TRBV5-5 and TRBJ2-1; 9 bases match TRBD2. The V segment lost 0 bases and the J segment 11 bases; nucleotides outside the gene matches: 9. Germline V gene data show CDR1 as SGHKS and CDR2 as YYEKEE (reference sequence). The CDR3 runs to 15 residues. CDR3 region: CASSLELAGKVKQFF. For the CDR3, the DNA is TGTGCCAGCAGCTTGGAGCTAGCGGGAAAGGTGAAGCAGTTCTTC.

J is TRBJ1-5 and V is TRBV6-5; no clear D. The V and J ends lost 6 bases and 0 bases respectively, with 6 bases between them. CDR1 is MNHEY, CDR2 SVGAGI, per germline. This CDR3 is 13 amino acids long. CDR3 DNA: TGTGCCAGCAGAATCAGTAGCAATCAGCCCCAGCATTTT. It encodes CASRISSNQPQHF.

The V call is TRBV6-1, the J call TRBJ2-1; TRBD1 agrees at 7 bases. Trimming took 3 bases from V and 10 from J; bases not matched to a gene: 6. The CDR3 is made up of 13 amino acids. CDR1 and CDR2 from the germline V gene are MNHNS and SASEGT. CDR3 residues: CASSEGQPSEQFF. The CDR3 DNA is TGTGCCAGCAGTGAGGGACAGCCATCCGAGCAGTTCTTC.

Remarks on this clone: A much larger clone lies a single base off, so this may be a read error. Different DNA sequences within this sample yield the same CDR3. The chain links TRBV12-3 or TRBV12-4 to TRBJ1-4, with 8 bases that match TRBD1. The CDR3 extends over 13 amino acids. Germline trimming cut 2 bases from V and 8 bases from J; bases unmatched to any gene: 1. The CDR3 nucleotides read TGTGCCAGCAGTTTATACAGGGGGGAAAAACTGTTTTTT. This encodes CASSLYRGEKLFF.

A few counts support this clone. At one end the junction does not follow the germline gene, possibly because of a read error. CDR3 protein: CASSPGAASSYNEQFF. As DNA, the CDR3 is TGTGCTAGCAGTCCAGGGGCGGCTAGCTCCTACAATGAGCAGTTCTTC. The V gene is TRBV7-7, the J gene TRBJ2-1; possible D gene TRBD1, 6 bases. The CDR3 runs to 16 residues. Germline V lookup: CDR1 SSHAT, CDR2 FNYEAQ (reference sequence).

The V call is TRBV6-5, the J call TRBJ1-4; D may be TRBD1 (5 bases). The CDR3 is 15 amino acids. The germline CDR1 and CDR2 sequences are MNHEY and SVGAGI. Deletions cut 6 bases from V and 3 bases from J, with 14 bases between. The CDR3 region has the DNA TGTGCCAGCAGAGGCCCTGGGGGGGCTAATGAAAAACTGTTTTTT. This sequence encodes CASRGPGGANEKLFF.